This T cell receptor beta chain was observed in a study of blood T cell repertoires in COVID-19. For the study at large: The analysed material was cDNA or gDNA that came from T cells, B-cell-depleted T cells, or PBMCs.

Those enrolled, adults aged 18 to 89 years, came from some 23 US areas. Which cohort a participant joined came from the clinical history participants gave. Authors' analysis steps: How many nucleated cells were present was estimated from reference gene primer amplification. Profiling relied on immunoSEQ multiplex PCR, and the TCRdb table lists in-frame clones only, not all of them. That table is the source of V, J and clone size, and D and trimming were worked out from the DNA. Among about 160,000 clones listed, 81% were seen once. This CDR3 contains 12 residues. Germline V lookup: CDR1 LNHDA, CDR2 SQIVND (reference sequence). The V gene end was trimmed by 10 bases and the J gene end by 5 bases; junction bases not matched to a gene: 7.

The chain couples TRBV19 to TRBJ1-2; 7 nucleotides line up with TRBD1. The material sequenced was PBMCs or T cells enriched from blood (not recorded which). The receptor comes from a woman between 35 and 50 years old with acute COVID-19. The CDR3 sequence: CATRDSGYGYTF. CDR3 coding DNA: TGTGCCACCCGGGACAGCGGATATGGCTACACCTTC.